These T cell receptor beta chains were read from a single sample in a study of cytomegalovirus exposure and HLA in healthy donors. TCRdb's copy holds only in-frame clones and misses some; the assay was immunoSEQ multiplex PCR. The data contain around 75,000 clones, around 85% of them singletons. Sample: PBMCs. Source of these receptors: a man aged 30 to 45 in good health and CMV-seronegative. The CDR3 runs from the conserved cysteine through the conserved F or W. Each record gives: J gene, V gene, D gene, clone size, CDR3 DNA, CDR3 protein. A D gene is named only where the DNA matches it firmly. Only some rows state a clone size, as once, few, many or a class for expanded clones.

J: TRBJ2-7
V: TRBV19
D: TRBD1
size: NA
DNA: TGTGCCAGTAGTATAGGTATGGGACAGGGGGCCTACGAGCAGTACTTC
CDR3: CASSIGMGQGAYEQYF

J: TRBJ1-3
V: TRBV2
D: NA
size: NA
DNA: TGTGCCAGCACCGCGGGAGGAAACACCATATATTTT
CDR3: CASTAGGNTIYF

J: TRBJ1-2
V: TRBV29-1
D: TRBD1
size: once
DNA: TGCAGCGTTGATTTGCTAGGGGACAGGCCTTGGGGCTACACCTTC
CDR3: CSVDLLGDRPWGYTF

J: TRBJ1-2
V: TRBV29-1
D: NA
size: NA
DNA: TGCAGCGTTGAGTCCGGGGGTAAAGGCTACACCTTC
CDR3: CSVESGGKGYTF

J: TRBJ2-2
V: TRBV6-5
D: TRBD2
size: NA
DNA: TGTGCCAGCAGTTGGCGGGAGGGCCGCACCGGGGAGCTGTTTTTT
CDR3: CASSWREGRTGELFF

J: TRBJ1-5
V: TRBV5-6
D: NA
size: NA
DNA: TGTGCCAGCAGCCCTCGGCAGGGGAACAATCAGCCCCAGCATTTT
CDR3: CASSPRQGNNQPQHF

J: TRBJ2-2
V: TRBV4-1
D: NA
size: NA
DNA: TGCGCCAGCAGCCTAAGACCCCCGGGTTTAACGAACACCGGGGAGCTGTTTTTT
CDR3: CASSLRPPGLTNTGELFF

J: TRBJ1-1
V: TRBV20-1
D: NA
size: NA
DNA: TGCAGTGCTAGAGGTAGCACTGAAGCTTTCTTT
CDR3: CSARGSTEAFF

J: TRBJ1-3
V: TRBV5-4
D: NA
size: NA
DNA: TGTGCCAGCAGCACTGGGGGACACCCTGGAAACACCATATATTTT
CDR3: CASSTGGHPGNTIYF

J: TRBJ1-1
V: TRBV5-4
D: TRBD1
size: NA
DNA: TGTGCCAGCAGCTACGGGACAGGAAATCAGGGCACTGAAGCTTTCTTT
CDR3: CASSYGTGNQGTEAFF

J: TRBJ2-2
V: TRBV28
D: NA
size: NA
DNA: TGTGCCAGCAGCCCTATTGGGCGGGTGAACACCGGGGAGCTGTTTTTT
CDR3: CASSPIGRVNTGELFF

J: TRBJ2-5
V: TRBV28
D: NA
size: NA
DNA: TGTGCCAGCAGTTTATGGACCGTCAGGGCGTCTTCTGAGACCCAGTACTTC
CDR3: CASSLWTVRASSETQYF

J: TRBJ1-2
V: TRBV2
D: NA
size: NA
DNA: TGTGCCAGCAAACAGGGCTGGTATGGCTACACCTTC
CDR3: CASKQGWYGYTF

J: TRBJ2-1
V: TRBV4-3
D: NA
size: NA
DNA: TGCGCCAGCAGCCAAGGTAACAGGGTGCATGAGCAGTTCTTC
CDR3: CASSQGNRVHEQFF

J: TRBJ1-2
V: TRBV7-3
D: TRBD1
size: NA
DNA: TGTGCCAGCAGCAGGACAGGAGCTAACTATGGCTACACCTTC
CDR3: CASSRTGANYGYTF

J: TRBJ1-6
V: TRBV2
D: TRBD1
size: NA
DNA: TGTGCCAGCAGTGAGAGACAGGGGTCGGTTTCACCCCTCCACTTT
CDR3: CASSERQGSVSPLHF

J: TRBJ2-1
V: TRBV5-6
D: NA
size: NA
DNA: TGTGCCAGCAGCTTGGATACAGGGATTCGATACAATGAGCAGTTCTTC
CDR3: CASSLDTGIRYNEQFF

J: TRBJ1-2
V: TRBV7-6
D: NA
size: few
DNA: TGTGCCAGCAGCTTAACCCCGGGATCCCGTTATGGCTACACCTTC
CDR3: CASSLTPGSRYGYTF

J: TRBJ2-6
V: TRBV5-1
D: TRBD2
size: NA
DNA: TGCGCCAGCAATATGGGGGGGGAAGGGGCCAACGTCCTGACTTTC
CDR3: CASNMGGEGANVLTF

J: TRBJ2-2
V: TRBV4-3
D: NA
size: few
DNA: TGCGCCAGCAGCCAAGTTAGGAGGACCGGGGAGCTGTTTTTT
CDR3: CASSQVRRTGELFF

J: TRBJ2-1
V: TRBV7-3
D: TRBD1
size: once
DNA: TGTGCCAGCAGCTTACCCAGGGGGCCTTACAATGAGCAGTTCTTC
CDR3: CASSLPRGPYNEQFF

J: TRBJ2-6
V: TRBV6-5
D: NA
size: NA
DNA: TGTGCCAGCAGTTACTCGTGGGGGCCTGGGGCCAACGTCCTGACTTTC
CDR3: CASSYSWGPGANVLTF

J: TRBJ1-2
V: TRBV18
D: TRBD1
size: NA
DNA: TGTGCCAGCTCACCCGTGGACAGGAACTATGGCTACACCTTC
CDR3: CASSPVDRNYGYTF

J: TRBJ1-5
V: TRBV4-1
D: NA
size: NA
DNA: TGCGCCAGCAGCCTCAGTCCGGGGGTTAGCAATCAGCCCCAGCATTTT
CDR3: CASSLSPGVSNQPQHF

J: TRBJ2-7
V: TRBV7-2
D: TRBD2
size: NA
DNA: TGTGCCAGCAGCCTTAGCGGGGGGCCGGGCGAGCAGTACTTC
CDR3: CASSLSGGPGEQYF

J: TRBJ2-1
V: TRBV5-1
D: TRBD2
size: once
DNA: TGCGCCAGCACCCTAGCGGAACCCTACAATGAGCAGTTCTTC
CDR3: CASTLAEPYNEQFF

J: TRBJ2-1
V: TRBV2
D: NA
size: NA
DNA: TGTGCCAGCACTCAAATAGGAACAGGGAATTTAGGAAATGAGCAGTTCTTC
CDR3: CASTQIGTGNLGNEQFF

J: TRBJ2-2
V: TRBV4-1
D: TRBD2
size: NA
DNA: TGCGCCAGCAGCGGACTAGCGGGAGGGCGTAACACCGGGGAGCTGTTTTTT
CDR3: CASSGLAGGRNTGELFF

J: TRBJ1-1
V: TRBV5-1
D: NA
size: few
DNA: TGCGCCAGCAGCTTGGGGCCCTCCGAAGCTTTCTTT
CDR3: CASSLGPSEAFF

J: TRBJ2-1
V: TRBV4-1
D: NA
size: once
DNA: TGCGCCAGCAGCCAAAGAGCGGGCTCCCTGGCCGATGAGCAGTTCTTC
CDR3: CASSQRAGSLADEQFF

J: TRBJ2-5
V: TRBV5-1
D: NA
size: NA
DNA: TGCGCCAGCAGCTTACAGGGAGAGTGGGATACCCAGTACTTC
CDR3: CASSLQGEWDTQYF

J: TRBJ1-2
V: TRBV7-2
D: NA
size: NA
DNA: TGTGCCAGCAGCTTAGATCTGGGGGGCTATGGCTACACCTTC
CDR3: CASSLDLGGYGYTF

J: TRBJ2-1
V: TRBV11-3
D: TRBD2
size: NA
DNA: TGTGCCAGCAGCTCGCGGGAGGGCATCCATGAGCAGTTCTTC
CDR3: CASSSREGIHEQFF

J: TRBJ1-6
V: TRBV10-3
D: NA
size: NA
DNA: TGTGCCATCAGGGCAGGGTCCTCCTATAATTCACCCCTCCACTTT
CDR3: CAIRAGSSYNSPLHF

J: TRBJ1-6
V: TRBV19
D: NA
size: NA
DNA: TGTGCCAGTAGTACATTTGGTTTCCCGGATTCACCCCTCCACTTT
CDR3: CASSTFGFPDSPLHF

J: TRBJ1-2
V: TRBV7-2
D: NA
size: few
DNA: TGTGCCAGCAGCTTTAGCCTGACCAATGGCTACACCTTC
CDR3: CASSFSLTNGYTF

J: TRBJ2-3
V: TRBV9
D: TRBD2
size: few
DNA: TGTGCCAGCAGCCCCGGACTAGCGGAGGGCGGCACAGATACGCAGTATTTT
CDR3: CASSPGLAEGGTDTQYF

J: TRBJ2-3
V: TRBV6-1
D: TRBD2
size: few
DNA: TGTGCCAGCAGTGAAGGCGCGGGAGGCCGGGGATATACGCAGTATTTT
CDR3: CASSEGAGGRGYTQYF

J: TRBJ2-2
V: TRBV9
D: NA
size: NA
DNA: TGTGCCAGCAGCGAACTACAGAACACCGGGGAGCTGTTTTTT
CDR3: CASSELQNTGELFF

J: TRBJ1-5
V: TRBV2
D: TRBD1
size: NA
DNA: TGTGCCAGCGCCTGGGGACAGGGAAGGCAGCCCCAGCATTTT
CDR3: CASAWGQGRQPQHF

J: TRBJ1-5
V: TRBV25-1
D: NA
size: NA
DNA: TGTGCCAGCAGCAGGGGAAATCAGCCCCAGCATTTT
CDR3: CASSRGNQPQHF

J: TRBJ2-5
V: TRBV27
D: TRBD2
size: NA
DNA: TGTGCCAGCAGTTTATTGGCGGGGGTGCCACAAGAGACCCAGTACTTC
CDR3: CASSLLAGVPQETQYF

J: TRBJ1-2
V: TRBV7-3
D: NA
size: NA
DNA: TGTGCCAGCAGCTTATCGAGGACAGACGCTGGCTACACCTTC
CDR3: CASSLSRTDAGYTF

J: TRBJ1-1
V: TRBV28
D: NA
size: NA
DNA: TGTGCCAGCAGAACACCGTACACTGAAGCTTTCTTT
CDR3: CASRTPYTEAFF

J: TRBJ2-3
V: TRBV27
D: TRBD2
size: NA
DNA: TGTGCCAGCAGTTTCCTGAGACTAGCGGGGGTTCCTCCTAGCACAGATACGCAGTATTTT
CDR3: CASSFLRLAGVPPSTDTQYF

J: TRBJ1-3
V: TRBV28
D: NA
size: NA
DNA: TGTGCCAGCAGTTTGGTGGGGGACTACTCTGGAAACACCATATATTTT
CDR3: CASSLVGDYSGNTIYF

J: TRBJ1-1
V: TRBV30
D: NA
size: NA
DNA: TGTGCCTGGAGGGGAGGCCTAAACACTGAAGCTTTCTTT
CDR3: CAWRGGLNTEAFF

J: TRBJ1-4
V: TRBV7-9
D: TRBD1
size: once
DNA: TGTGCCAGCAGCCCCACCAGACAGGGGGGGGGAAAACTGTTTTTT
CDR3: CASSPTRQGGGKLFF

J: TRBJ2-2
V: TRBV27
D: TRBD1
size: NA
DNA: TGTGCCAGCAGGCCGTTTACAGGGGGCTTTACCGGGGAGCTGTTTTTT
CDR3: CASRPFTGGFTGELFF

J: TRBJ1-2
V: TRBV2
D: TRBD1
size: NA
DNA: TGTGCCAGGAGGGACAGGCCCTACTTC
CDR3: CARRDRPYF

J: TRBJ1-5
V: TRBV28
D: TRBD1
size: NA
DNA: TGTGCCAGCAGTTTAATGGACCTATGGACAGGTCCAAGGGGGAGCAATCAGCCCCAGCATTTT
CDR3: CASSLMDLWTGPRGSNQPQHF

J: TRBJ2-4
V: TRBV5-6
D: TRBD2
size: NA
DNA: TGTGCCAGCAGCTTTGCGATTCGGGGGGTAGGAGGCAAAAACATTCAGTACTTC
CDR3: CASSFAIRGVGGKNIQYF

J: TRBJ2-3
V: TRBV9
D: TRBD2
size: NA
DNA: TGTGCCAGCAGCCCCCATCGGGGGGTAACAGATACGCAGTATTTT
CDR3: CASSPHRGVTDTQYF